These 32 T cell receptor beta chains came from one sample sequenced in a study of response to subunit inactivated influenza vaccine. TCRdb re-derived calls from the RT-PCR reads in MiXCR, one entry per CDR3 protein. The sample shows some 500,000 distinct CDR3 sequences, around 25% of them seen only once. Sequenced material: CD4+ T cells sorted from PBMCs, taken more than 4 days after vaccination. These receptors originate from a man over 45 who received an inactivated influenza vaccine.

The CDR3 DNA follows: TGTGCCAGCAGTTCCTTTGAGACTAGCGGGAGTAGGTACGAGCAGTACTTC. Its protein is CASSSFETSGSRYEQYF. The V call is TRBV28, the J call TRBJ2-7, with 12 bases matching TRBD2. The CDR3 extends over 17 amino acids. The germline gives CDR1 MDHEN, CDR2 SYDVKM. Germline trimming cut 4 bases from V and 4 bases from J; bases unmatched to any gene: 11.

This rearrangement joins TRBV4-2 to TRBJ2-5; 9 bases fit TRBD2. The CDR3 contains 16 residues. With 4 bases clipped from V and 1 base from J, the junction kept 7 bases outside the gene matches. CDR1 is LGHNA and CDR2 is YNFKEQ in the germline V gene. The CDR3 DNA is TGTGCCAGCAGCCCCGGGGCGGGAGGGGGCCAAGAGACCCAGTACTTC. Encoded protein: CASSPGAGGGQETQYF.

This clonotype was found a few times. This chain links TRBV15 with TRBJ2-7; D uncertain. V lost 0 bases to trimming and J lost 3 bases, with 9 bases between them. There are 14 residues in the CDR3. Per germline, CDR1 LNHNV and CDR2 YYDKDF (reference sequence). The CDR3 DNA sequence: TGTGCCACCAGCAGAGATCTGAAGGGCTACGAGCAGTACTTC. It translates to CATSRDLKGYEQYF.

This clonotype has only a few counts. The gene calls are TRBV20-1 and TRBJ2-3; TRBD1 aligns across 7 bases. Per germline, CDR1 DFQATT and CDR2 SNEGSKA (reference sequence). The CDR3 is made up of 15 amino acids. J lost 1 base, V lost 5 bases, and 9 bases had no gene match. CDR3 coding DNA: TGCAGTGCTCCCGACGCCGGGACAGGCACAGATACGCAGTATTTT. Translating gives CSAPDAGTGTDTQYF.

The chain uses TRBV20-1 and TRBJ2-7; D not resolved. This CDR3 is built from 12 residues. V lost 0 bases, J lost 3 bases, and 6 bases lay in between. Germline V gene sequence: CDR1 DFQATT, CDR2 SNEGSKA (reference sequence). The CDR3 coding sequence is TGCAGTGCTAGAGATTCCGGCTACGAGCAGTACTTC. It specifies CSARDSGYEQYF.

The gene calls are TRBV2 and TRBJ1-2; D perhaps matches TRBD1 (5 bases). CDR3 length equals 13 residues. The germline V gene encodes CDR1 SNHLY and CDR2 FYNNEI. V was trimmed by 5 bases and J by 4 bases, leaving 11 bases between them. Written as DNA, the CDR3 is TGTGCCAGCAGTAGAACAGGACTCTATGGCTACACCTTC. It encodes CASSRTGLYGYTF.

The chain links TRBV20-1 to TRBJ1-5, with D perhaps TRBD1 (5 bases). This CDR3 spans 16 amino acids. V lost 3 bases and J lost 0, with 15 bases in between. The germline CDR1 and CDR2 sequences are DFQATT and SNEGSKA (reference sequence). The DNA for the CDR3 is TGCAGTGCTAGGGACCCGGGACCTTATAGCAATCAGCCCCAGCATTTT. Its protein is CSARDPGPYSNQPQHF.

The rearrangement links TRBV20-1 to TRBJ2-3, with 9 nucleotides matching TRBD2. This CDR3 has 14 residues. Germline values: CDR1 DFQATT, CDR2 SNEGSKA (reference sequence). V was pared by 0 bases and J by 4 bases, with 2 bases of the junction left unmatched. This chain's CDR3 is CSARDGGRADTQYF. The CDR3 nucleotides read TGCAGTGCTAGAGATGGCGGGAGGGCAGATACGCAGTATTTT.

This clonotype has more than one count but fewer than ten. CDR3 sequence: CSASGVQGEQETQYF. The CDR3 DNA follows: TGCAGTGCTAGTGGAGTGCAGGGGGAACAAGAGACCCAGTACTTC. The chain is built from TRBV20-1 and TRBJ2-5, with 7 bases fitting TRBD1. Germline lookup yields CDR1 DFQATT and CDR2 SNEGSKA (reference sequence). Trimming removed 3 bases from V and 2 bases from J; junction bases left unmatched: 9. The CDR3 spans 15 residues.

This clonotype has at least ten counts. The chain is built from TRBV12-3 or TRBV12-4 and TRBJ1-6; no clear D gene. The CDR3 spans 14 residues. V was cut by 7 bases and J by 9 bases, with 16 bases left in between. CDR3 DNA sequence: TGTGCCAGCACCCAAAGGGCCAGTGGTTCACCCCTCCACTTT. It is translated as CASTQRASGSPLHF.

This clonotype was seen many times. The gene calls are TRBV5-1 and TRBJ1-6; D call uncertain. Trimming took 4 bases from V and 9 from J, leaving 14 bases between them. Germline V gene lookup returns CDR1 SGHRS and CDR2 YFSETQ. There are 14 residues in the CDR3. The CDR3 loop reads CASSTGPSGSPLHF. CDR3 nucleotides: TGCGCCAGCAGCACCGGGCCTTCAGGTTCACCCCTCCACTTT.

V and J are TRBV11-2 and TRBJ2-2, with D possibly matching TRBD2 (6 bases). Trimming left V 5 bases short and J 5 bases short, with 21 bases between. The length of the CDR3 is 17 residues. The germline CDR1 and CDR2 sequences are SGHAT and FQNNGV. DNA for the CDR3: TGTGCCAGCAGCCCTCATACGGTCGGGGGTGGAACCGGGGAGCTGTTTTTT. Translation gives CASSPHTVGGGTGELFF.

The chain carries TRBV5-1 and TRBJ1-2, with 7 positions matching TRBD1. The germline CDR1 and CDR2 sequences are SGHRS and YFSETQ. The CDR3 is 17 residues long. Trimming at V came to 4 bases and at J to 3 bases, leaving 15 bases not matched to a gene. As DNA, the CDR3 is TGCGCCAGCAGCCCGTCGTTGGGGGACAGAAACTACTATGGCTACACCTTC. It yields the protein CASSPSLGDRNYYGYTF.

This clonotype was found once. This rearrangement joins TRBV5-4 to TRBJ2-4; no definite D call. The V gene's germline CDR1 is SGHNT and CDR2 YYREEE (reference sequence). V lost 5 bases and J lost 0, with 15 bases in between. The CDR3 sequence is 16 residues long. In DNA, the CDR3 is TGTGCCAGCAGAGACGGTGCGACCTTAGCCAAAAACATTCAGTACTTC. Translated, it gives CASRDGATLAKNIQYF.

This clonotype was seen a handful of times. The chain employs TRBV7-2 and TRBJ2-1, with D perhaps TRBD2 (5 bases). Trimming left V 1 base short and J 6 bases short, with 13 bases between. The CDR3 extends over 15 amino acids. Germline CDR1 is SGHTA and CDR2 is FQGNSA. CDR3 sequence (DNA): TGTGCCAGCAGCTTAGTCTTTTCTAGCCTCAATGAGCAGTTCTTC. Translating gives CASSLVFSSLNEQFF. The whole variable domain, remainder taken from reference TRBV7-2 and TRBJ2-1, is GAGVSQSPSNKVTEKGKDVELRCDPISGHTALYWYRQSLGQGLEFLIYFQGNSAPDKSGLPSDRFSAERTGGSVSTLTIQRTQQEDSAVYLCASSLVFSSLNEQFFGPGTRLTVL.

The chain links TRBV28 to TRBJ2-5; the match to TRBD2 covers 10 bases. This CDR3 region has 17 residues. J lost 5 bases, V lost 0 bases, and 9 bases had no gene match. Germline V gene data show CDR1 as MDHEN and CDR2 as SYDVKM. The CDR3 DNA reads TGTGCCAGCAGTTTATGGGCTGAGCGGGGGGGCCATGAGACCCAGTACTTC. Protein product: CASSLWAERGGHETQYF.

This clonotype was counted between two and nine times. The chain employs TRBV7-2 and TRBJ1-4; 8 bases align to TRBD1. Trimming took 5 bases from V and 5 from J; bases not matched to a gene: 10. The CDR3 loop spans 16 amino acids. The germline V gene encodes CDR1 SGHTA and CDR2 FQGNSA. The DNA for the CDR3 is TGTGCCAGCAGCCTCCGCCCGGGACAGGCAAATGAAAAACTGTTTTTT. Its protein product is CASSLRPGQANEKLFF.

This clonotype was recorded a few times. The rearrangement links TRBV7-9 to TRBJ2-3, with 8 bases that match TRBD2. Germline values: CDR1 SEHNR, CDR2 FQNEAQ (reference sequence). The CDR3 consists of 13 residues. With 11 bases clipped from V and 3 bases from J, the junction kept 7 bases outside the gene matches. CDR3 region: CALPSGRTDTQYF. CDR3 bases: TGTGCCTTGCCCAGCGGGAGAACAGATACGCAGTATTTT.

This clonotype occurred a few times. The chain is built from TRBV12-3 or TRBV12-4 and TRBJ2-1; maybe TRBD2 (5 bases). The CDR3 is made up of 12 amino acids. The V and J ends lost 3 bases and 9 bases respectively, with 9 bases between them. For the CDR3, the DNA is TGTGCCAGCAGTTTTAAGCGGAGTGAGCAGTTCTTC. Protein product: CASSFKRSEQFF.

This clonotype was recorded a few times. The rearrangement uses TRBV19 and TRBJ2-3; D gene unclear. In germline, CDR1 is LNHDA, CDR2 SQIVND (reference sequence). The CDR3 contains 12 residues. Trimming removed 8 bases from V and 0 bases from J, with 6 bases in between. CDR3 sequence (DNA): TGTGCCAGTGGGTGGAGCACAGATACGCAGTATTTT. Amino acids: CASGWSTDTQYF.

The chain employs TRBV29-1 and TRBJ2-6; D is unclear. CDR1 and CDR2 (germline): SQVTM, ANQGSEA. V was shortened by 0 bases and J by 3 bases, with 9 bases between the two germline ends. There are 15 residues in the CDR3. For the CDR3, the DNA is TGCAGCGTTGAAGAAAGGACCGGTGGGGCCAACGTCCTGACTTTC. Amino acids: CSVEERTGGANVLTF.

This rearrangement joins TRBV29-1 to TRBJ1-1; D not resolved. The CDR3 has 12 amino acids. V lost 3 bases and J 4 bases, leaving 9 bases between the germline ends. Germline CDR1 is SQVTM and CDR2 is ANQGSEA. CDR3 in DNA: TGCAGCGTTGATCAACGGGGCACTGAAGCTTTCTTT. Protein sequence: CSVDQRGTEAFF.

This sequence joins TRBV29-1 and TRBJ2-1; 9 positions agree with TRBD1. The V gene's germline CDR1 is SQVTM and CDR2 ANQGSEA. The CDR3 is 15 residues long. J gave up 3 bases and V 5 bases, and 8 bases lay outside the gene matches. As DNA, the CDR3 is TGCAGCGTTCAGAAAGGGACAGGGAACTACAATGAGCAGTTCTTC. Its protein is CSVQKGTGNYNEQFF.

This chain joins TRBV7-2 and TRBJ2-1; weak D call: TRBD2 (5 bases). The CDR3 runs 17 residues. Germline values: CDR1 SGHTA, CDR2 FQGNSA. V lost 6 bases and J lost 9, with 27 bases in between. CDR3 sequence: CASRPIGGEPRVGEQFF. In nucleotides, the CDR3 is TGTGCCAGCAGACCCATCGGAGGAGAGCCCCGGGTGGGTGAGCAGTTCTTC.

A few counts support this clonotype. The rearrangement joins TRBV25-1 to TRBJ2-2; D is ambiguous. Per germline, CDR1 MGHDK and CDR2 SYGVNS. The CDR3 contains 12 residues. Trimming took 8 bases from V and 10 from J, leaving 14 bases between them. The CDR3 DNA reads as TGTGCCAGCGGCCCCCATTCGCAGGAGCTGTTTTTT. It translates to CASGPHSQELFF. Combining the CDR3 with reference TRBV25-1 and TRBJ2-2 gives the whole variable domain EADIYQTPRYLVIGTGKKITLECSQTMGHDKMYWYQQDPGMELHLIHYSYGVNSTEKGDLSSESTVSRIRTEHFPLTLESARPSHTSQYLCASGPHSQELFFGEGSRLTVL.

V gene TRBV20-1 combines with J gene TRBJ2-5; D may be TRBD2 (7 bases). V was shortened by 6 bases and J by 5 bases, with 13 bases between the two germline ends. CDR3 length equals 12 residues. Germline CDR1 and CDR2: DFQATT and SNEGSKA (reference sequence). This CDR3 is CSAGWGGETQYF. CDR3 nucleotides: TGCAGTGCCGGGTGGGGGGGCGAGACCCAGTACTTC.

This clonotype has just a few counts. The V call is TRBV15, the J call TRBJ1-6, with 10 bases aligning to TRBD1. CDR3 size: 19 residues. Per germline, CDR1 LNHNV and CDR2 YYDKDF (reference sequence). After removal of 4 bases from V and 0 bases from J, the junction contained 9 bases not matched to a gene. CDR3 region: CATSKGTGALSSYNSPLHF. The CDR3 DNA sequence: TGTGCCACCAGCAAGGGGACAGGGGCTCTCAGCTCCTATAATTCACCCCTCCACTTT. The full variable domain, rest sourced from reference TRBV15 and TRBJ1-6, is DAMVIQNPRYQVTQFGKPVTLSCSQTLNHNVMYWYQQKSSQAPKLLFHYYDKDFNNEADTPDNFQSRRPNTSFCFLDIRSPGLGDTAMYLCATSKGTGALSSYNSPLHFGNGTRLTVT.

This clonotype was seen more than once but under ten times. The chain carries TRBV4-3 and TRBJ2-1; D tentatively fits TRBD1 or TRBD2 (5 bases each). This CDR3 spans 14 amino acids. The V and J ends lost 2 bases and 13 bases respectively, with 18 bases between them. Germline V gene data show CDR1 as LGHNA and CDR2 as YSLEER. CDR3 nucleotides: TGCGCCAGCAGCCAATCACCCCGGGACCCGATACAGTTCTTC. Translated, it gives CASSQSPRDPIQFF.

The chain uses TRBV9 and TRBJ2-2, with 7 nucleotides matching TRBD2. V shed 0 bases, J shed 4 bases, and the junction held 3 bases outside the gene matches. CDR3 size: 15 residues. The germline gives CDR1 SGDLS, CDR2 YYNGEE. This CDR3 reads CASSVDGGSTGELFF. The CDR3 region has the DNA TGTGCCAGCAGCGTAGACGGGGGGAGCACCGGGGAGCTGTTTTTT.

This clonotype has a handful of counts. This chain connects TRBV10-2 to TRBJ1-6; maybe TRBD1 (6 bases). Germline values: CDR1 WSHSY, CDR2 SAAADI. The V end lost 5 bases, the J end lost 5 bases, and 16 bases lay between the germline ends. This CDR3 spans 16 amino acids. The CDR3: CASSKRQARDNSPLHF. Written as DNA, the CDR3 is TGCGCCAGCAGTAAGAGACAGGCGAGGGATAATTCACCCCTCCACTTT.

This chain links TRBV4-2 with TRBJ1-1, with TRBD1 matching over 10 bases. Germline CDR1 LGHNA, CDR2 YNFKEQ. The CDR3 is made up of 16 amino acids. V lost 0 bases and J lost 4; bases outside the gene matches: 5. This chain's CDR3 is CASSQEGTGVGTEAFF. The CDR3 coding sequence is TGTGCCAGCAGCCAAGAAGGGACAGGGGTGGGCACTGAAGCTTTCTTT.

The rearrangement uses TRBV7-8 and TRBJ1-1; no firm D call. This CDR3 has 15 residues. The V end lost 5 bases, the J end lost 0 bases, and 13 bases lay between the germline ends. From germline, CDR1 is SGHVS and CDR2 FQNEAQ. The CDR3 loop is CASSKVAGLNTEAFF. The CDR3 nucleotides read TGTGCCAGCAGCAAAGTTGCAGGACTGAACACTGAAGCTTTCTTT.